A single sample gave rise to the 21 T cell receptor beta chains below, sequenced in a study of shared clonotypes between healthy human individuals. The method was immunoSEQ multiplex PCR; TCRdb's version includes in-frame clones alone and lacks a portion of them. Of 850,000 to 1,200,000 clones in the sample, roughly 75% were seen once. Sequencing was done on a sample of memory CD4+ T cells sorted from blood. Subset of the sample: CD45RA-negative fraction. All receptors come from a man between 18 and 29 years old in good health.

This clone has only a few counts. The V gene is TRBV29-1, the J gene TRBJ1-1; D remains unclear. The CDR3 covers 13 residues. Germline V gene lookup returns CDR1 SQVTM and CDR2 ANQGSEA. With 1 base removed from V and 2 bases from J, the gap between germline ends came to 8 bases. CDR3 nucleotides: TGCAGCGTTGAAGTTCAGCTTAACACTGAAGCTTTCTTT. Translated: CSVEVQLNTEAFF.

This clone was detected once. The chain employs TRBV5-1 and TRBJ2-1, with 12 positions matching TRBD2. The junction had 14 bases not matched to a gene; V was cut back by 4 bases and J by 0 bases. Germline assignment: CDR1 SGHRS and CDR2 YFSETQ. The CDR3 spans 20 residues. The CDR3 loop reads CASSKNPGLAGTSSYNEQFF. Here the CDR3 DNA reads TGCGCCAGCAGCAAAAATCCGGGACTAGCGGGTACGAGCTCCTACAATGAGCAGTTCTTC.

This clone was observed a single time. The sample contains more than one DNA sequence encoding this CDR3. This rearrangement joins TRBV30 to TRBJ2-2; the D is unclear. Trimming removed 3 bases from V and 5 bases from J, with 4 bases in between. Germline assignment: CDR1 GTSNPN and CDR2 SVGIG (reference sequence). The CDR3 covers 11 residues. The CDR3 spells CAWRGTGELFF. CDR3 sequence (DNA): TGTGCCTGGAGAGGGACCGGGGAGCTGTTTTTT.

Many counts were recorded for this clone. V usage is TRBV4-3 and J usage is TRBJ2-2, with D perhaps assigned TRBD1 or TRBD2 (5 bases each). This CDR3 region has 14 residues. The germline V gene has CDR1 LGHNA and CDR2 YSLEER. V was pared by 4 bases and J by 1 base, with 7 bases between. This CDR3 reads CASSRDGNTGELFF. The DNA for the CDR3 is TGCGCCAGCAGCCGGGACGGGAACACCGGGGAGCTGTTTTTT.

This chain connects TRBV4-2 to TRBJ2-5, with TRBD2 identical over 11 bases. Germline V CDR1 and CDR2: LGHNA, YNFKEQ. J gave up 5 bases and V 1 base, and 12 bases lay outside the gene matches. This CDR3 is 18 amino acids long. CDR3 nucleotide sequence: TGTGCCAGCAGCCAAGTTGTAGCGGGGGGGCTGAATGGGGAGACCCAGTACTTC. It is translated as CASSQVVAGGLNGETQYF.

The count of this clone is one. This rearrangement joins TRBV30 to TRBJ1-2; D uncertain. The CDR3 runs to 13 residues. V shed 3 bases and J shed 5 bases, with 13 bases lying between them. From germline, CDR1 is GTSNPN and CDR2 SVGIG (reference sequence). The DNA of the CDR3 is TGTGCCTGGAGCCCAGGCGGGATTTATGGCTACACCTTC. This gives the protein CAWSPGGIYGYTF.

The genes are TRBV2 and TRBJ2-3; 7 bases are a match to TRBD1. Germline CDR1 and CDR2: SNHLY and FYNNEI. V trimming: 6 bases; J trimming: 2 bases; junction bases outside the gene matches: 17. The CDR3 is 18 residues long. CDR3 sequence (DNA): TGTGCCAGCAGCCTGACAGGGTCGGGGAAGCCAATCACAGATACGCAGTATTTT. Translation gives CASSLTGSGKPITDTQYF.

Notes on this clone: The same CDR3 also results from other DNA sequences found in this sample. The chain uses TRBV2 and TRBJ2-5; D remains unclear. Germline loops: CDR1 SNHLY, CDR2 FYNNEI. V lost 3 bases, J lost 5 bases, and 4 bases lay in between. The CDR3 has 11 residues. In DNA, the CDR3 is TGTGCCAGCAGTGAGGGTGAGACCCAGTACTTC. Amino acids: CASSEGETQYF.

The V and J genes are TRBV5-5 and TRBJ2-7; 7 bases fit TRBD1. This CDR3 has 13 amino acids. The germline V gene encodes CDR1 SGHKS and CDR2 YYEKEE (reference sequence). The ends lost 3 bases at V and 3 bases at J; junction bases unmatched: 3. CDR3 protein: CASSSTGYYEQYF. CDR3 sequence (DNA): TGTGCCAGCAGCTCGACAGGGTACTACGAGCAGTACTTC.

The V and J genes are TRBV2 and TRBJ1-6; no definite D call. V lost 4 bases, J lost 7 bases, and 8 bases lay in between. The germline CDR1 and CDR2 sequences are SNHLY and FYNNEI. This CDR3 comprises 13 residues. The CDR3 loop is CASSVIVNSPLHF. In DNA form, the CDR3 reads TGTGCCAGCAGTGTCATCGTAAATTCACCCCTCCACTTT.

The V gene is TRBV11-2, the J gene TRBJ1-1; D remains unclear. The germline V and J ends were trimmed by 3 bases and 1 base, with 9 bases remaining between them. The CDR3 has 14 residues. CDR1 SGHAT and CDR2 FQNNGV come from the germline V gene. CDR3 nucleotide sequence: TGTGCCAGCAGCTTGGCGCCGAAGAACACTGAAGCTTTCTTT. Translation: CASSLAPKNTEAFF.

The chain couples TRBV7-9 to TRBJ2-3, with D tentatively TRBD2 (6 bases). V lost 5 bases, J lost 0 bases, and 12 bases lay in between. The CDR3 is 15 residues long. Germline V CDR1 and CDR2: SEHNR, FQNEAQ (reference sequence). Written as DNA, the CDR3 is TGTGCCAGCAGCCTCGTGGGGACTAGCACAGATACGCAGTATTTT. Residues: CASSLVGTSTDTQYF.

This clone has only one observation. The chain employs TRBV15 and TRBJ2-3; D is unclear. With 0 bases removed from V and 5 bases from J, the gap between germline ends came to 12 bases. The V gene's germline CDR1 is LNHNV and CDR2 YYDKDF (reference sequence). This CDR3 contains 15 residues. In DNA, the CDR3 is TGTGCCACCAGCAGAGATTTGGGTTCTGGAGATACGCAGTATTTT. Encoded protein: CATSRDLGSGDTQYF.

The rearrangement uses TRBV27 and TRBJ2-3; 8 nucleotides line up with TRBD2. Germline V gene data show CDR1 as MNHEY and CDR2 as SMNVEV (reference sequence). This CDR3 has 15 residues. The V and J ends lost 6 bases and 0 bases, in that order; junction bases with no gene match: 5. The CDR3 sequence is CASRSLAGSTDTQYF. The DNA for the CDR3 is TGTGCCAGCAGGAGTTTAGCGGGAAGCACAGATACGCAGTATTTT.

The V call is TRBV28, the J call TRBJ2-1; 9 bases are a match to TRBD2. Unmatched junction bases numbered 16, after V lost 7 bases and J lost 9 bases. CDR1 and CDR2 (germline): MDHEN, SYDVKM. The CDR3 spans 16 residues. The CDR3 nucleotides are TGTGCCAGCACCTCCCTAGCGGGGTCTCCCCTAGGTGAGCAGTTCTTC. This codes for CASTSLAGSPLGEQFF.

The rearrangement uses TRBV11-2 and TRBJ2-4; no clear D gene. The CDR3 sequence is 15 residues long. CDR1 is SGHAT, CDR2 FQNNGV, per germline. V was clipped by 1 base and J by 0 bases, with 7 bases between them. CDR3 region: CASSLGSIAKNIQYF. The DNA for the CDR3 is TGTGCCAGCAGCTTAGGAAGTATAGCCAAAAACATTCAGTACTTC.

The chain is built from TRBV28 and TRBJ2-2; a weak D match, TRBD1 (5 bases). V lost 5 bases and J lost 5, with 18 bases in between. CDR3 length equals 16 residues. CDR1 and CDR2 (germline): MDHEN, SYDVKM. In nucleotides, the CDR3 is TGTGCCAGCAGTCTGGACCGGGCCCAGGGAACCGGGGAGCTGTTTTTT. This gives the protein CASSLDRAQGTGELFF.

On this clone itself: The sample holds other DNA sequences that translate to the same CDR3. The chain has TRBV19 and TRBJ2-2, with 10 nucleotides matching TRBD1. In germline, CDR1 is LNHDA, CDR2 SQIVND (reference sequence). The CDR3 covers 14 residues. The J segment lost 5 bases and the V segment lost 6 bases, leaving 3 bases of the junction unmatched. CDR3 protein: CASSGQGGTGELFF. CDR3 DNA: TGTGCCAGTAGCGGACAGGGGGGTACCGGGGAGCTGTTTTTT. The full variable domain, with the rest looked up from reference TRBV19 and TRBJ2-2, is DGGITQSPKYLFRKEGQNVTLSCEQNLNHDAMYWYRQDPGQGLRLIYYSQIVNDFQKGDIAEGYSVSREKKESFPLTVTSAQKNPTAFYLCASSGQGGTGELFFGEGSRLTVL.

In the case of this clone: This specimen includes other DNA sequences encoding the same CDR3. The V and J genes are TRBV20-1 and TRBJ1-1, with D perhaps matching TRBD1 (6 bases). The CDR3 is 11 residues long. Deletions cut 8 bases from V and 0 bases from J, with 7 bases between. CDR1 and CDR2 (germline): DFQATT, SNEGSKA (reference sequence). The CDR3 nucleotides are TGCAGTACAGGGATGAACACTGAAGCTTTCTTT. This codes for CSTGMNTEAFF.

In this sample, this clone turned up a few times. The genes are TRBV7-2 and TRBJ2-1, with TRBD2 matching 8 bases. In germline, CDR1 is SGHTA, CDR2 FQGNSA. The CDR3 contains 15 residues. V lost 6 bases and J lost 15; bases outside the gene matches: 19. The CDR3: CASRKTGLGAGVRFF. The DNA of the CDR3 is TGTGCCAGCAGGAAAACAGGGCTCGGAGCGGGAGTTCGGTTCTTC. Based on the CDR3 plus reference TRBV7-2 and TRBJ2-1, the full variable domain is GAGVSQSPSNKVTEKGKDVELRCDPISGHTALYWYRQSLGQGLEFLIYFQGNSAPDKSGLPSDRFSAERTGGSVSTLTIQRTQQEDSAVYLCASRKTGLGAGVRFFGPGTRLTVL.

This clone has more than one count but fewer than ten. The chain is built from TRBV5-1 and TRBJ1-1; TRBD1 might be the D (6 bases). V lost 4 bases and J 5 bases, leaving 18 bases between the germline ends. The CDR3 length is 15 residues. The germline CDR1 and CDR2 sequences are SGHRS and YFSETQ. In nucleotides, the CDR3 is TGCGCCAGCAGCGTCTCCGGGACATTGGGGACTGAAGCTTTCTTT. Protein: CASSVSGTLGTEAFF.